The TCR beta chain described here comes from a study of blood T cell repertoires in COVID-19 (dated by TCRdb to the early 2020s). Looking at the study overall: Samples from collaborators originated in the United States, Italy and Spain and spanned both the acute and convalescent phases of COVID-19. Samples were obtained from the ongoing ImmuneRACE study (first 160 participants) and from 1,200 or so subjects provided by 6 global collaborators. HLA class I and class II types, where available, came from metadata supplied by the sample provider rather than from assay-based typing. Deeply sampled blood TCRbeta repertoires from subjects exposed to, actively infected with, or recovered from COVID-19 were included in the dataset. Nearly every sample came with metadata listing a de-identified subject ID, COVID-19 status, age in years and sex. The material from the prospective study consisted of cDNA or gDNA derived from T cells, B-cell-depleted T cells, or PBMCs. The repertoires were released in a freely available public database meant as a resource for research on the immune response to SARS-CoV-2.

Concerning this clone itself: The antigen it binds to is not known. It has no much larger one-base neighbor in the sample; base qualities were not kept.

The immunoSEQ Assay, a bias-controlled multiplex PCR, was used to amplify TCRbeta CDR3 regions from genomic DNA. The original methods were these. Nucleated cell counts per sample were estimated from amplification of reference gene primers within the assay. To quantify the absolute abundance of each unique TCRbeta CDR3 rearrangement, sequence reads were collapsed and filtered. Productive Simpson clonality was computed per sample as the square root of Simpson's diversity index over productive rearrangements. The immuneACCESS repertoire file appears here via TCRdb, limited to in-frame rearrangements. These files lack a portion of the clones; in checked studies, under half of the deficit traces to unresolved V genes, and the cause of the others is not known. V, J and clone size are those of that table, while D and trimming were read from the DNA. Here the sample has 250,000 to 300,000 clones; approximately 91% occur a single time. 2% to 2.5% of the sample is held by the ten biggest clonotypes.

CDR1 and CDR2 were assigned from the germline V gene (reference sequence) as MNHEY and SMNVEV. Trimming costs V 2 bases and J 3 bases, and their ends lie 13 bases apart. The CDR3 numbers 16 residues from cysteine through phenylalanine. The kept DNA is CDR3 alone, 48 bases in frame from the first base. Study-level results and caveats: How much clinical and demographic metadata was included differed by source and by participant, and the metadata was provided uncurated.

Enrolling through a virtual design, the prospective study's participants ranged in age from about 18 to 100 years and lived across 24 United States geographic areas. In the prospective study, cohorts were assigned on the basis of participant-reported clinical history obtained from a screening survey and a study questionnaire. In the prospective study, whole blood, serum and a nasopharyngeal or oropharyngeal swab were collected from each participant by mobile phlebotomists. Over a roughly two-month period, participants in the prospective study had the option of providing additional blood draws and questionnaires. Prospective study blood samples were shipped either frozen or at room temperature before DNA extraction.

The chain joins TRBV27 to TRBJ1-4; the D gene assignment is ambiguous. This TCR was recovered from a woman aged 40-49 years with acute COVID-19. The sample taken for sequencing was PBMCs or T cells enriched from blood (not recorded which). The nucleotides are TGTGCCAGCAGTTTAACCCCGACTTCGGCTAATGAAAAACTGTTTTTT. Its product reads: CASSLTPTSANEKLFF.